This passage covers 2 T cell receptor beta chains from one sample sequenced in a study of T cell repertoires in cytomegalovirus infection. These receptors have no identified antigens. TCRdb passed the reads through MiXCR, listing each CDR3 protein once. This sample has 650,000 to 850,000 distinct CDR3 sequences, with 25% to 35% found just once. Sequenced here: cultured CD8+ T cells from PBMCs, sampled from culture after CMV antigen stimulation. These receptors came from a human donor in good health (CMV status not recorded). Some clones in this sample may be carry-over from other donors' samples.

This clonotype appeared a few times. The CDR3 is CASSPRGWLNGYTF. As DNA, the CDR3 is TGTGCCAGCAGCCCACGGGGATGGCTGAATGGCTACACCTTC. J is TRBJ1-2 and V is TRBV6-5, with D unclear. Trimming took off 6 bases at V and 6 bases at J, with 17 bases between the two ends. The CDR3 is 14 amino acids. From germline, CDR1 is MNHEY and CDR2 SVGAGI.

This clonotype was counted between two and nine times. The J gene is TRBJ2-1, the V gene TRBV10-3; TRBD1 is a possible D gene (5 bases). Germline CDR1 and CDR2: ENHRY and SYGVKD. This CDR3 is built from 13 residues. V was trimmed by 8 bases and J by 7 bases, leaving 15 bases between them. The chain's CDR3 is CAISLTGPNEQFF. As DNA, the CDR3 is TGTGCCATCTCGCTAACAGGCCCTAATGAGCAGTTCTTC.